This TCR beta chain was sequenced during a study of response to subunit inactivated influenza vaccine. Study-level results: The authors put forward the suggestion that each seasonal influenza vaccination may bring in only a limited number of new T cells.

V shed 1 base and J shed 6 bases, with 7 bases lying between them. Germline V gives CDR1 LGHDT, CDR2 YNNKEL (reference sequence). The CDR3 contains 13 residues. This clonotype was observed at least ten times. No antigen is known for it. MiXCR, applied by TCRdb to the RT-PCR reads, yields one record per CDR3 protein. This sample has 710,000 or so distinct CDR3 sequences, with approximately 15% found just once. The material was PBMCs from blood, obtained roughly 13 days after vaccination. The sequence was obtained from a man aged 50 to 60 who received an inactivated influenza vaccine. The rearrangement uses TRBV3-1 and TRBJ2-1; D is undetermined. CDR3 residues: CASSQVSSNEQFF. The CDR3 DNA reads TGTGCCAGCAGCCAAGTTTCCAGCAATGAGCAGTTCTTC.